A selection of T cell receptor beta chains follows, all from one sample in a study of blood T cell repertoires in COVID-19. Sequencing used immunoSEQ multiplex PCR; TCRdb keeps in-frame clones, though not all of them. The sample holds 280,000 or so clones, 85% to 90% seen once. Sample: PBMCs or T cells enriched from blood (not recorded which). The receptor source for this set is a woman in her forties or fifties who had been exposed to COVID-19. The CDR3 runs from the conserved cysteine through the conserved F or W. Each record gives: D gene, V gene, J gene, CDR3 length, CDR3 DNA, CDR3 protein. A D gene is named only where the DNA matches it firmly.

>-|TRBV9|TRBJ2-3|18
TGTGCCAGCAGCGGCTACCAGAAAACAGGGCCGAGGGTAGATACGCAGTATTTT
CASSGYQKTGPRVDTQYF
>TRBD1|TRBV19|TRBJ1-2|13
TGTGCCAGTAGAGATCAGGGGGACTATGGCTACACCTTC
CASRDQGDYGYTF
>-|TRBV7-9|TRBJ1-2|14
TGTGCCAGCACCCTAAGTCGGGAGAAATATGGCTACACCTTC
CASTLSREKYGYTF
>TRBD2|TRBV4-1|TRBJ2-1|18
TGCGCCAGCAGCCCCCAAGCTAGCGGGGGGGCCCTGGGCAATGAGCAGTTCTTC
CASSPQASGGALGNEQFF
>TRBD1|TRBV19|TRBJ2-1|15
TGTGCCAGTAGTATCCAAGGGGGCACCTACAATGAGCAGTTCTTC
CASSIQGGTYNEQFF
>TRBD1|TRBV25-1|TRBJ1-1|16
TGTGCCAGCAGTGCCCATCCCGGGACAGGGTACACTGAAGCTTTCTTT
CASSAHPGTGYTEAFF
>TRBD2|TRBV3-1/TRBV3-2|TRBJ2-4|17
TGTGCCAGCAGCCTCATGCCCGGGACTAGCGGTCGAAACATTCAGTACTTC
CASSLMPGTSGRNIQYF
>TRBD1|TRBV27|TRBJ1-6|14
TGTGCCAGCAGCTTACAGGGGTTGTATTCACCCCTCCACTTT
CASSLQGLYSPLHF
>-|TRBV2|TRBJ2-4|15
TGTGCCAGCAGCGAACCGGGACTTGGCAAAAACATTCAGTACTTC
CASSEPGLGKNIQYF
>-|TRBV25-1|TRBJ1-2|18
TGTGCCAGCCCGGGGAGGAAACAGGCGGAACCCGCCAACTATGGCTACACCTTC
CASPGRKQAEPANYGYTF